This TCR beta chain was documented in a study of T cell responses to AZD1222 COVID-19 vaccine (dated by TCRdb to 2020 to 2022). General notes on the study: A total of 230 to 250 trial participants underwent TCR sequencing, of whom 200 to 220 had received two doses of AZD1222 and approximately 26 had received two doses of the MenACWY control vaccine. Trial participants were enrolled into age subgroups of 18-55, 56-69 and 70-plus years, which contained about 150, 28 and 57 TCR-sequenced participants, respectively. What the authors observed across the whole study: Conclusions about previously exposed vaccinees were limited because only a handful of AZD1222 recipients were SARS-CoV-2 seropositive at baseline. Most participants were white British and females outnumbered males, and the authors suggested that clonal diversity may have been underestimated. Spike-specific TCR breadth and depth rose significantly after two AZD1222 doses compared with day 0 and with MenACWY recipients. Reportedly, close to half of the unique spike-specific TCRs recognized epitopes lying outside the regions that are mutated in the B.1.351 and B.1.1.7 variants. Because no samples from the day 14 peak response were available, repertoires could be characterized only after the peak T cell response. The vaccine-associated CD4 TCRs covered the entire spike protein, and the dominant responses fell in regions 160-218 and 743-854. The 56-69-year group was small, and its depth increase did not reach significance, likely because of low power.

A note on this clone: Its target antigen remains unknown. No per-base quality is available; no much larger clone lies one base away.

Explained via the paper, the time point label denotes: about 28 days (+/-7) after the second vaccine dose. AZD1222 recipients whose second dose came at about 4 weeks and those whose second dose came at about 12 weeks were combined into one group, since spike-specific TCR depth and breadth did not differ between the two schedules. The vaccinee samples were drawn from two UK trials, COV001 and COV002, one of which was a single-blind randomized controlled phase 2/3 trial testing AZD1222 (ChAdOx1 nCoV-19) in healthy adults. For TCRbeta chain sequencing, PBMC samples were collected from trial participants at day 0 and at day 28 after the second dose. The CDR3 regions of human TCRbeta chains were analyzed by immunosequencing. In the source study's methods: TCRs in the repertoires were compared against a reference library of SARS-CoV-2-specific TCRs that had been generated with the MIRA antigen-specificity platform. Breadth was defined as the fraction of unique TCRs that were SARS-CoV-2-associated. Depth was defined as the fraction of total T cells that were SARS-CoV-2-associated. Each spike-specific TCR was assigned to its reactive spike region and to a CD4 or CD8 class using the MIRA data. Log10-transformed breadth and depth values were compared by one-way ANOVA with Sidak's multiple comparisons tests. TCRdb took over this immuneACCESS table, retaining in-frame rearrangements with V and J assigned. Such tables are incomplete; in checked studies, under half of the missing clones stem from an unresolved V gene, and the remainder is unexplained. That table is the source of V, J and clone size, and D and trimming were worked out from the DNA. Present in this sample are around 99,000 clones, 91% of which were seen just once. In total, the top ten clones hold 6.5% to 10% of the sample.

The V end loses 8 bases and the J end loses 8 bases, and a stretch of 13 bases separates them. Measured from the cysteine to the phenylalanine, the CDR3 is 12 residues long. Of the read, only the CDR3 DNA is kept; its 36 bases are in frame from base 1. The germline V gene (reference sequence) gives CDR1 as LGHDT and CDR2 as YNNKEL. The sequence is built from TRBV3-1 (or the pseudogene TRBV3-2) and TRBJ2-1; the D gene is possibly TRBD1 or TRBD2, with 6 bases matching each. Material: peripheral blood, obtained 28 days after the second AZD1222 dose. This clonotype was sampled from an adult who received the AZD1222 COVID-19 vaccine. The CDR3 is CASERGGHEQFF. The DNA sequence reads TGTGCCAGCGAACGTGGGGGGCATGAGCAGTTCTTC.